The clone carrying this T cell receptor (beta chain) has more than one count but fewer than ten. This entry belongs to a study of T cells in Graves' hyperthyroidism and ophthalmopathy. It was RNA transcripts that yielded the amplified TCR beta CDR3 regions. First-round RT-PCR of the TCR CDR3 relied on the HTBI primer set. TCRdb used MiXCR to reprocess the multiplex PCR reads, holding one entry per CDR3 protein. Among around 340,000 distinct CDR3 sequences, over 20% were seen once, and the ten largest hold around half. This CDR3 contains 15 residues. The V end was cut by 2 bases, the J end by 2 bases, with 12 bases between. CDR1 and CDR2 (germline): MNHNY, SVGAGI (reference sequence).

The sequence came from a woman in her forties or fifties with Graves' hyperthyroidism. The sequencing input was blood. The chain is built from TRBV6-6 and TRBJ1-2; D gene uncertain. The CDR3 nucleotides read TGTGCCAGCAGTTACAGGCGTCAGGACAACTATGGCTACACCTTC. Translated, it gives CASSYRRQDNYGYTF.